These T cell receptor beta chains were read from a single sample in a study of blood T cell repertoires in COVID-19. Clones were read by immunoSEQ multiplex PCR, and TCRdb kept only the in-frame ones, dropping some. The sample records 160,000 or so clones, about four fifths being singletons. Sample: peripheral blood. These receptors were obtained from a man between 65 and 85 years old with active or convalescent COVID-19. CDR3s include the opening cysteine and the closing phenylalanine or tryptophan. The order of the fields is D gene, J gene, CDR3 length, clone size, V gene, CDR3 DNA, CDR3 protein. The D gene is left open where the match is weak. Size is stated for part of the rows, as once, few or many counts, or as a class when the clone is expanded.

D gene: .; J gene: TRBJ2-5; CDR3 length: 16; clone size: once; V gene: TRBV7-9; CDR3 DNA: TGTGCCAGCAGCTTAGTCGCAGGGGGGCGCCAAGAGACCCAGTACTTC; CDR3 protein: CASSLVAGGRQETQYF
D gene: TRBD1; J gene: TRBJ1-1; CDR3 length: 15; clone size: .; V gene: TRBV15; CDR3 DNA: TGTGCCACCAGCAGAGACGGACAGGGTAACACTGAAGCTTTCTTT; CDR3 protein: CATSRDGQGNTEAFF
D gene: .; J gene: TRBJ2-3; CDR3 length: 13; clone size: .; V gene: TRBV5-1; CDR3 DNA: TGCGCCAGCACCGACTGGAGCACAGATACGCAGTATTTT; CDR3 protein: CASTDWSTDTQYF
D gene: .; J gene: TRBJ2-3; CDR3 length: 15; clone size: .; V gene: TRBV2; CDR3 DNA: TGTGCCAGCAGTGAAGCGCTTTCATGGGGCCGTACGCAGTATTTT; CDR3 protein: CASSEALSWGRTQYF
D gene: .; J gene: TRBJ2-3; CDR3 length: 14; clone size: .; V gene: TRBV5-1; CDR3 DNA: TGCGCCAGCAGCTTGGACTCGAGCACAGATACGCAGTATTTT; CDR3 protein: CASSLDSSTDTQYF
D gene: .; J gene: TRBJ2-6; CDR3 length: 15; clone size: .; V gene: TRBV7-9; CDR3 DNA: TGTGCCAGCAGCTTAAGACAGTCTGGGGCCAACGTCCTGACTTTC; CDR3 protein: CASSLRQSGANVLTF
D gene: TRBD2; J gene: TRBJ2-1; CDR3 length: 15; clone size: .; V gene: TRBV7-9; CDR3 DNA: TGTGCCAGCAGCCTTACTAGCGGGGTGCACAATGAGCAGTTCTTC; CDR3 protein: CASSLTSGVHNEQFF
D gene: TRBD2; J gene: TRBJ2-7; CDR3 length: 15; clone size: .; V gene: TRBV6-6; CDR3 DNA: TGTGCCAGCAAGTCCGAATGGGAGGGGCGCTACGAGCAGTACTTC; CDR3 protein: CASKSEWEGRYEQYF
D gene: TRBD1; J gene: TRBJ2-6; CDR3 length: 22; clone size: .; V gene: TRBV4-3; CDR3 DNA: TGCGCCAGCAGCCAAGATTTCCCCATAGGGACAGGGGCGAACTCTGGGGCCAACGTCCTGACTTTC; CDR3 protein: CASSQDFPIGTGANSGANVLTF
D gene: TRBD2; J gene: TRBJ2-1; CDR3 length: 14; clone size: once; V gene: TRBV30; CDR3 DNA: TGTGCCGTGCGGGATAGCGGGGGGGCGCATGAGCAGTTCTTC; CDR3 protein: CAVRDSGGAHEQFF
D gene: TRBD2; J gene: TRBJ2-1; CDR3 length: 17; clone size: .; V gene: TRBV3-1/TRBV3-2; CDR3 DNA: TGTGCCAGCAGCCAAGGGGGACTACTCAAGGAGTACAATGAGCAGTTCTTC; CDR3 protein: CASSQGGLLKEYNEQFF
D gene: .; J gene: TRBJ1-1; CDR3 length: 15; clone size: .; V gene: TRBV10-2; CDR3 DNA: TGCGCCAGCAGTGACCCCGGGAACATGAACACTGAAGCTTTCTTT; CDR3 protein: CASSDPGNMNTEAFF
D gene: .; J gene: TRBJ2-3; CDR3 length: 15; clone size: .; V gene: TRBV11-2; CDR3 DNA: TGTGCCAGCAGCCGGCAGGCAGGGGACACAGATACGCAGTATTTT; CDR3 protein: CASSRQAGDTDTQYF
D gene: TRBD2; J gene: TRBJ2-1; CDR3 length: 18; clone size: once; V gene: TRBV19; CDR3 DNA: TGTGCCAGTAGTATGCGACTAGCGGGGGGTCCCGGATTGAATGAGCAGTTCTTC; CDR3 protein: CASSMRLAGGPGLNEQFF
D gene: TRBD1; J gene: TRBJ1-2; CDR3 length: 15; clone size: once; V gene: TRBV4-1; CDR3 DNA: TGCGCCAGCAGCCAAGGCACAGGGGATGACTATGGCTACACCTTC; CDR3 protein: CASSQGTGDDYGYTF
D gene: .; J gene: TRBJ1-2; CDR3 length: 15; clone size: few; V gene: TRBV5-6; CDR3 DNA: TGTGCCAGCAGCTTGGAGCGGGTTGGGAGATATGGCTACACCTTC; CDR3 protein: CASSLERVGRYGYTF
D gene: TRBD1; J gene: TRBJ2-5; CDR3 length: 14; clone size: .; V gene: TRBV7-9; CDR3 DNA: TGTGCCAGCAGCGGTACAGGGGGCGGAGAGACCCAGTACTTC; CDR3 protein: CASSGTGGGETQYF
D gene: .; J gene: TRBJ2-1; CDR3 length: 17; clone size: .; V gene: TRBV7-9; CDR3 DNA: TGTGCCAGCAGCTTAGGCAGAAATGGGGCGACCTACAATGAGCAGTTCTTC; CDR3 protein: CASSLGRNGATYNEQFF
D gene: .; J gene: TRBJ2-3; CDR3 length: 13; clone size: .; V gene: TRBV27; CDR3 DNA: TGTGCCAGCAGTTTCTGGGCTGCAGATACGCAGTATTTT; CDR3 protein: CASSFWAADTQYF
D gene: .; J gene: TRBJ2-1; CDR3 length: 14; clone size: once; V gene: TRBV7-2; CDR3 DNA: TGTGCCAGCAGCTTAGCGCGGGGCAGCAATGAGCAGTTCTTC; CDR3 protein: CASSLARGSNEQFF
D gene: .; J gene: TRBJ1-2; CDR3 length: 18; clone size: .; V gene: TRBV5-1; CDR3 DNA: TGCGCCAGCAGCTCGTCCGAAACCGGGAACCCAGGGGACTATGGCTACACCTTC; CDR3 protein: CASSSSETGNPGDYGYTF
D gene: TRBD1; J gene: TRBJ2-5; CDR3 length: 15; clone size: .; V gene: TRBV7-9; CDR3 DNA: TGTGCCAGCAGCCGGGGACAGGGGGCCGAAGAGACCCAGTACTTC; CDR3 protein: CASSRGQGAEETQYF
D gene: .; J gene: TRBJ2-7; CDR3 length: 12; clone size: .; V gene: TRBV28; CDR3 DNA: TGTGCCAGCAGAGCTTTTGGGGGGGAGCAGTACTTC; CDR3 protein: CASRAFGGEQYF
D gene: TRBD2; J gene: TRBJ2-1; CDR3 length: 16; clone size: .; V gene: TRBV5-4; CDR3 DNA: TGTGCCAGCAGCTTGGAGGGCGGGAGTATAATAGATGAGCAGTTCTTC; CDR3 protein: CASSLEGGSIIDEQFF
D gene: .; J gene: TRBJ1-2; CDR3 length: 14; clone size: .; V gene: TRBV6-1; CDR3 DNA: TGTGCCAGCAGTGATGCTGGGACTGCTCCGCGCTACACCTTC; CDR3 protein: CASSDAGTAPRYTF